This TCR beta chain was obtained from a study of regulatory T cells in long-lasting Graves disease. Investigators prepared the TCR beta libraries by applying iRepertoire HTBI primers and Arm-PCR of CDR3 regions. TCRdb used MiXCR to reprocess the multiplex PCR reads, holding one entry per CDR3 protein. The sample holds 500,000 or so distinct CDR3 sequences, roughly 17% seen once. Stated time point: newly diagnosed GD, antithyroid drugs for less than 3 months. Following extraction of RNA from PBMCs, that RNA was used to make the TCR library. The germline V and J ends were trimmed by 0 bases and 8 bases, with 13 bases remaining between them. The length of the CDR3 is 15 residues. CDR1 LGHNA and CDR2 YNFKEQ come from the germline V gene. In its sample, this clonotype was seen a few times. These data also featured in a second study, about T cells in Graves' hyperthyroidism and ophthalmopathy.

Sequences were derived from peripheral blood mononuclear cells (PBMCs), sampled at new diagnosis, from a patient treated with antithyroid drugs. This clonotype was sampled from a man aged 35-49 years with Graves disease. The chain recombines TRBV4-2 with TRBJ1-4; D is possibly TRBD1 (5 bases). DNA for the CDR3: TGTGCCAGCAGCCAAGATTTTGGGGCAGTAGAAAAACTGTTTTTT. Protein: CASSQDFGAVEKLFF.